Presented here are 5 T cell receptor beta chains from one specimen sequenced in a study of T cells after yellow fever vaccination. MiXCR was run by TCRdb on the 5' RACE reads, yielding one entry per CDR3 protein. The table includes hundreds of thousands of distinct CDR3 sequences, about 3.5% detected once. The source was PBMCs, collected on the day of the yellow fever booster vaccination. The receptors here all came from a man in his late teens or twenties who received the YFV17D yellow fever vaccine.

This clonotype was observed many times. The V call is TRBV6-5, the J call TRBJ2-5; 14 nucleotides agree with TRBD2. CDR1 is MNHEY, CDR2 SVGAGI, per germline. CDR3 length equals 16 residues. The ends lost 4 bases at V and 5 bases at J; junction bases unmatched: 6. CDR3 sequence: CASSSGTSGGWETQYF. CDR3 DNA sequence: TGTGCCAGCAGTTCCGGGACTAGCGGGGGATGGGAGACCCAGTACTTC.

The chain links TRBV7-2 to TRBJ2-2; no clear D. In germline, CDR1 is SGHTA, CDR2 FQGNSA. The CDR3 spans 14 residues. Deletions cut 1 base from V and 5 bases from J, with 8 bases between. CDR3 amino acids: CASSLERWTGELFF. The CDR3, as DNA: TGTGCCAGCAGCTTAGAAAGGTGGACCGGGGAGCTGTTTTTT.

In nucleotides, the CDR3 is TGCAGCGTTGAGGAGGGGGCAGGTCCCTACGAGCAGTACTTC. This encodes CSVEEGAGPYEQYF. J is TRBJ2-7 and V is TRBV29-1; perhaps TRBD1 as D (7 bases). Trimming cost V 3 bases and J 2 bases, with 14 bases left between them. This CDR3 spans 14 amino acids. Germline loops: CDR1 SQVTM, CDR2 ANQGSEA.

The chain has TRBV7-2 and TRBJ2-1; no definite D call. The ends were cut back, 0 bases at V and 11 bases at J, with 8 bases in the middle. The CDR3 runs to 12 residues. Germline V gene lookup returns CDR1 SGHTA and CDR2 FQGNSA. The CDR3 region is CASSLASLQQFF. The CDR3 nucleotides are TGTGCCAGCAGCTTAGCGTCCCTACAGCAGTTCTTC.

This clonotype was seen a few times. The rearrangement links TRBV5-1 to TRBJ1-2, with a possible D match to TRBD1 (6 bases). CDR1 SGHRS and CDR2 YFSETQ come from the germline V gene. CDR3 length equals 13 residues. V lost 7 bases to trimming and J lost 2 bases, with 12 bases between them. CDR3 bases: TGCGCCAGCTCAGACAGGCCCAACTATGGCTACACCTTC. This codes for CASSDRPNYGYTF.